Detailed here is one T cell receptor beta chain. The V segment lost 2 bases and the J segment 2 bases; nucleotides outside the gene matches: 9. CDR3 length: 15 residues. Germline V lookup: CDR1 DFQATT, CDR2 SNEGSKA (reference sequence). These data come from a study of blood T cells in healthy people across ages. Study overall: Capture via template switching afforded approximately one barcoded beta molecule per two T cells.

With a J-beta primer mix and a sample-barcoded 5' primer, a second PCR ran 7 to 11 cycles. TCRdb passed the 5' RACE reads through MiXCR, listing each CDR3 protein once. The sample contains approximately 770,000 distinct CDR3 sequences, over 45% of which appear only once. The sequence was obtained from a man aged 25 to 40 in good health. V is TRBV20-1 and J is TRBJ2-7, with 7 bases lining up with TRBD2. The source material was blood. CDR3 protein: CSARIGGTQPYEQYF. Written as DNA, the CDR3 is TGCAGTGCTAGAATCGGGGGGACCCAGCCCTACGAGCAGTACTTC.